The source of this T cell receptor (beta chain) is a study of CD8 T cells in Susac syndrome. Those who served as multiple sclerosis controls were treatment-naive patients with stable or active relapsing-remitting disease. Germline CDR1 is LGHDT and CDR2 is YNNKEL (reference sequence). This CDR3 contains 16 residues. The V end was cut by 4 bases, the J end by 0 bases, with 12 bases between. A quantity of roughly 0.5 to 1 ug RNA underwent reverse transcription using random hexamers. A single record per CDR3 protein comes from TCRdb applying MiXCR to the immunoSEQ multiplex PCR reads. Of about 280,000 distinct CDR3 sequences in the sample, around 83% are singletons; the top ten hold over 0.1%.

Sequencing was done on a sample of CD8+ T cells from PBMCs. The chain has TRBV3-1 and TRBJ2-2; D is unresolved. This TCR came from a human donor with multiple sclerosis. The DNA for the CDR3 is TGTGCCAGCAGCCCACGGGTGCCCCCGAACACCGGGGAGCTGTTTTTT. It yields the protein CASSPRVPPNTGELFF.